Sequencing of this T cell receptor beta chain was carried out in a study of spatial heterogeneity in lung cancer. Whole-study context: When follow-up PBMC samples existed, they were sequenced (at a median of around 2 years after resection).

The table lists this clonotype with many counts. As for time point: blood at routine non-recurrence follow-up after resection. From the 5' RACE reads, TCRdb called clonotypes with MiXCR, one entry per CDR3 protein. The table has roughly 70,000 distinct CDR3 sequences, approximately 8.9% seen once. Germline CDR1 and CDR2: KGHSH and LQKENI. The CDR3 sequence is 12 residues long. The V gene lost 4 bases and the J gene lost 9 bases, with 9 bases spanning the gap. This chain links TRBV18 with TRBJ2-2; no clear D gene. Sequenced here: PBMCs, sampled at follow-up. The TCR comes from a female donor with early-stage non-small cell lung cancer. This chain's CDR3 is CASSLQEWELFF. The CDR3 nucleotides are TGTGCCAGCTCACTCCAGGAATGGGAGCTGTTTTTT.